Sequencing of this T cell receptor beta chain was carried out in a study of human T cells and chemical hapten exposure. Study results and limitations: Clustering by CDR3 similarity yielded significantly more large clusters from expanded TCRs than controls.

Described time point: patch test 3, about 24 weeks after DPC sensitization. The treatment was: therapeutic diphenylcyclopropenone sensitization with weekly scalp DPC. This clonotype occurred many times. Its specificity is unknown. V was clipped by 3 bases and J by 3 bases; unmatched bases: 1. The CDR3 is 14 residues long. Germline values: CDR1 SGHTA, CDR2 FQGNSA. TCRdb reprocessed the RACE reads via MiXCR and lists one record per CDR3 protein. The data show 70,000 or so distinct CDR3 sequences, with 8.5% to 14% seen just once and 1.4% held by the top ten. This receptor was obtained from a woman aged 45 to 65 with alopecia areata. Some clones in this sample may be carry-over from other donors' samples. The input for sequencing was whole blood, taken in connection with sensitization to the hapten diphenylcyclopropenone (DPC). This chain connects TRBV7-2 to TRBJ1-1; TRBD1 agrees at 10 bases. The CDR3 sequence: CASSLTGGDTEAFF. The DNA of the CDR3 is TGTGCCAGCAGCTTGACAGGGGGCGACACTGAAGCTTTCTTT.